This TCR beta chain was recovered during a study of radiotherapy plus CTLA-4 blockade in lung cancer. Data came from immunoSEQ multiplex PCR; TCRdb stores just in-frame clones and leaves some out. The data hold 50,000 to 60,000 clones, with over 75% observed a single time. The trim removed 4 bases at V and 4 bases at J, leaving 9 bases unmatched. Looked up from germline, CDR1 is MGHDK and CDR2 is SYGVNS. The CDR3 extends over 16 amino acids. The genes are TRBV25-1 and TRBJ2-3; 9 bases align to TRBD1. The TCR originated in a human donor with non-small cell lung cancer who had a complete response to radiotherapy plus ipilimumab. This specimen consisted of peripheral blood, obtained from a patient treated with radiotherapy plus ipilimumab. For the CDR3, the DNA is TGTGCCAGCAGTGCTTCCGGGACAGGGTTGGCAGATACGCAGTATTTT. Protein product: CASSASGTGLADTQYF.